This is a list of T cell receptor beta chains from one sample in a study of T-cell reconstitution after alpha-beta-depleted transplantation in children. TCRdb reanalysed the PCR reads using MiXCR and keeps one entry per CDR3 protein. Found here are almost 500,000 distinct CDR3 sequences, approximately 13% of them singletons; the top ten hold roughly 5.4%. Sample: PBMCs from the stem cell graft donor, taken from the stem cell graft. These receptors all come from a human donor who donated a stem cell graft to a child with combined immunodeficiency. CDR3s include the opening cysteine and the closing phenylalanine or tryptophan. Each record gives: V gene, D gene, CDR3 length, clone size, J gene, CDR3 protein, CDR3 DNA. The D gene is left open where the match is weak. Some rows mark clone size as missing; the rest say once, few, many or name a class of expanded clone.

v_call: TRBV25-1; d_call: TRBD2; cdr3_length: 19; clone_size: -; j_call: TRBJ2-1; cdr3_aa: CASSEPVAPRTSSYNEQFF; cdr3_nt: TGTGCCAGCAGTGAACCAGTGGCCCCGAGGACTAGTTCTTACAATGAGCAGTTCTTC
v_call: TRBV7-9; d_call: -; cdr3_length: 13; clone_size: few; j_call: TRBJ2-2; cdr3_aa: CASSLSYTGELFF; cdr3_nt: TGTGCCAGCAGCTTATCCTACACCGGGGAGCTGTTTTTT
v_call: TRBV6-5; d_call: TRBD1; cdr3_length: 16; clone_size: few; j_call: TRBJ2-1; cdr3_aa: CASSYTGTGVLDEQFF; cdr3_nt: TGTGCCAGCAGTTATACCGGGACAGGGGTTTTGGATGAGCAGTTCTTC
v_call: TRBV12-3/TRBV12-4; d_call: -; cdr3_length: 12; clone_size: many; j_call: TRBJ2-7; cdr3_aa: CASSDLADEQYF; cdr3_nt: TGTGCCAGCAGTGACCTTGCGGACGAGCAGTACTTC
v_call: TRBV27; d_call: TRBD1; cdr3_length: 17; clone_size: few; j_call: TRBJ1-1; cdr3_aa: CASPQGAGGYVNTEAFF; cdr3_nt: TGTGCCAGCCCTCAGGGGGCTGGGGGTTATGTGAACACTGAAGCTTTCTTT
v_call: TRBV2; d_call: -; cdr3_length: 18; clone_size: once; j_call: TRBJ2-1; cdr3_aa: CACSRNLLPTAALNEQFF; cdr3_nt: TGTGCCTGCAGTCGCAACCTTCTCCCGACAGCAGCCCTAAATGAGCAGTTCTTC
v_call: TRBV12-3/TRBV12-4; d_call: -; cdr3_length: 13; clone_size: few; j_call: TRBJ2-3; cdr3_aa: CASSLEFTDTQYF; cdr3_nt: TGTGCCAGCAGTTTGGAGTTTACAGATACGCAGTATTTT
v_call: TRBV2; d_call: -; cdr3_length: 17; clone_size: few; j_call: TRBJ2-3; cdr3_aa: CASSEALWGPGTDTQYF; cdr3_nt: TGTGCCAGCAGTGAAGCGCTTTGGGGTCCCGGCACAGATACGCAGTATTTT
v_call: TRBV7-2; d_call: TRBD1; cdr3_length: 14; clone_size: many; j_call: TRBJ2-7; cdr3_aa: CASSLVGTGNEQYF; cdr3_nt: TGTGCCAGCAGCTTAGTAGGGACAGGGAACGAGCAGTACTTC
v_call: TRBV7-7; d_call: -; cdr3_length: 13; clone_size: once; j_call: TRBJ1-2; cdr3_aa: CAICPGRQGGYTF; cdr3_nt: TGTGCCATCTGTCCCGGGCGCCAGGGTGGCTACACCTTC
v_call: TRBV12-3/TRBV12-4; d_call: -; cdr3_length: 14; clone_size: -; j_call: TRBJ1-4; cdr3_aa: CASNPPGAREKLFF; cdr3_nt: TGTGCCAGCAACCCTCCAGGGGCGCGTGAAAAACTGTTTTTT
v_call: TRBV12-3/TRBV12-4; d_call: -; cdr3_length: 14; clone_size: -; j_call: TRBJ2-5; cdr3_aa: CASSLQGAGATQYF; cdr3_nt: TGTGCCAGCAGTCTACAGGGAGCAGGGGCGACCCAGTACTTC
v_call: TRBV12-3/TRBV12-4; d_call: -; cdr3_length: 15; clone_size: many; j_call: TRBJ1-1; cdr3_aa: CASSLIYSMNTEAFF; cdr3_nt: TGTGCCAGCAGTTTAATTTACAGTATGAACACTGAAGCTTTCTTT
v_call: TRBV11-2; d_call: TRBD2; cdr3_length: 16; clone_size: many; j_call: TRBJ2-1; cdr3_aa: CASSLAILAAYNEQFF; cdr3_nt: TGTGCCAGCAGCTTAGCCATACTAGCGGCCTACAATGAGCAGTTCTTC
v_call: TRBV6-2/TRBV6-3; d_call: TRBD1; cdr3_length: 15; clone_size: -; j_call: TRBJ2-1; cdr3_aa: CASSYSGTGYNEQFF; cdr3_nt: TGTGCCAGCAGTTACTCGGGGACAGGATACAATGAGCAGTTCTTC
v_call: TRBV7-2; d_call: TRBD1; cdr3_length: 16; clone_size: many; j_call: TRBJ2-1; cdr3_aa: CASSPMDRGLTNEQFF; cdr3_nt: TGTGCCAGCAGCCCAATGGACAGGGGGCTTACGAATGAGCAGTTCTTC
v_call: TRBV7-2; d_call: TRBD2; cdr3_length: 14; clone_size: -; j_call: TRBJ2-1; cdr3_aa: CASSVGGSTHEQFF; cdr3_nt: TGTGCCAGCAGCGTAGGCGGGAGTACCCATGAGCAGTTCTTC
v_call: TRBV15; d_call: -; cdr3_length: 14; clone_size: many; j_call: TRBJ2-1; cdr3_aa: CATSRDRQRNEQFF; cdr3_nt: TGTGCCACCAGCAGAGATCGACAACGGAATGAGCAGTTCTTC
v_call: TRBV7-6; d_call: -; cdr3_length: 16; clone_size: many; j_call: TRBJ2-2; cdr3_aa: CASSLNTGRNTGELFF; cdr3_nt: TGTGCCAGCAGCTTAAATACGGGGAGGAACACCGGGGAGCTGTTTTTT
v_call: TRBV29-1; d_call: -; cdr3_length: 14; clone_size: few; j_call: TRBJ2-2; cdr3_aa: CSVIRRGNTGELFF; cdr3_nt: TGCAGCGTTATCCGAAGGGGTAACACCGGGGAGCTGTTTTTT
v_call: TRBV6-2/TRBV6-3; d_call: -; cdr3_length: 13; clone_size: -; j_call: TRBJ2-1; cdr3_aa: CASRGGSYNEQFF; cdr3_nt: TGTGCCTCCAGGGGGGGCTCCTACAATGAGCAGTTCTTC
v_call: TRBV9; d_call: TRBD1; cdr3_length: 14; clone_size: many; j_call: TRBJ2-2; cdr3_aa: CASHGTGGTGELFF; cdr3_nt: TGTGCCAGCCACGGGACAGGGGGCACCGGGGAGCTGTTTTTT
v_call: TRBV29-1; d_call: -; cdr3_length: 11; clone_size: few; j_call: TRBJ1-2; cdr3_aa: CSLGGGRGYTF; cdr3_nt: TGCAGCCTCGGGGGGGGTCGAGGCTACACCTTC
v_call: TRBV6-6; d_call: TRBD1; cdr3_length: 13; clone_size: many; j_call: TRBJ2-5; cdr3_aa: CASSQGARETQYF; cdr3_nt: TGTGCCAGCAGCCAGGGGGCTCGGGAGACCCAGTACTTC
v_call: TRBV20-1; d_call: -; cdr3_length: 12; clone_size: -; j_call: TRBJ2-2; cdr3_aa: CSASRGSGELFF; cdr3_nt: TGCAGTGCTAGTCGCGGGTCCGGGGAGCTGTTTTTT
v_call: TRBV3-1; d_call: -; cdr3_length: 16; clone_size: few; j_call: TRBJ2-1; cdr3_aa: CASSQDSSGYGNEQFF; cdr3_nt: TGTGCCAGCAGCCAAGATAGTAGCGGCTACGGGAATGAGCAGTTCTTC
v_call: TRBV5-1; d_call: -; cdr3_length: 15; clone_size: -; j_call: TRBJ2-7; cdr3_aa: CASSPLYERPYEQYF; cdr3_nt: TGCGCCAGCAGCCCTTTGTACGAGAGGCCCTACGAGCAGTACTTC
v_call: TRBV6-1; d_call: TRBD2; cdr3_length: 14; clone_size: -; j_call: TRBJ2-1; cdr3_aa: CASSRRGEYNEQFF; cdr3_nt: TGTGCCAGCAGCCGTCGGGGGGAATACAATGAGCAGTTCTTC
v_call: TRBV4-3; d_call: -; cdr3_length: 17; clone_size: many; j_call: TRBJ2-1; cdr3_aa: CASSQDLLPTTYNEQFF; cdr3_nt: TGCGCCAGCAGCCAAGATTTGCTCCCAACTACCTACAATGAGCAGTTCTTC
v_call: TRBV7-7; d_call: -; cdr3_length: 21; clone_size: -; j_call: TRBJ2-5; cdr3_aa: CASSSLRGGGPSGVSEETQYF; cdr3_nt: TGTGCCAGCAGCTCCTTACGTGGTGGAGGCCCATCGGGGGTCTCCGAAGAGACCCAGTACTTC
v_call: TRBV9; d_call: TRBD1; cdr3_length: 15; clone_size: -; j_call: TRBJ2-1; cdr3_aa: CASSPRTGVPNEQFF; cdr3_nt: TGTGCCAGCAGCCCGCGGACAGGGGTCCCCAATGAGCAGTTCTTC
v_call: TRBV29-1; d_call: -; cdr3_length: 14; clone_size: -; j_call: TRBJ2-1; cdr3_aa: CSVDLVGSYNEQFF; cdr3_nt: TGCAGCGTTGACCTCGTAGGCTCCTACAATGAGCAGTTCTTC
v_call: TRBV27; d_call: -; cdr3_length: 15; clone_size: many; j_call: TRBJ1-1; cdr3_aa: CASSLSALGNTEAFF; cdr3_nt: TGTGCCAGCAGTTTGTCCGCCCTGGGGAACACTGAAGCTTTCTTT
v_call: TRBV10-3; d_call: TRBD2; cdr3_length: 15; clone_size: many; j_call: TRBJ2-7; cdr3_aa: CAISPLAGGPYEQYF; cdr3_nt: TGTGCCATCTCCCCCCTAGCGGGAGGCCCCTACGAGCAGTACTTC
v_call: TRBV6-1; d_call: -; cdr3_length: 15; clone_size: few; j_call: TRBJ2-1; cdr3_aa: CASSPHSNQYNEQFF; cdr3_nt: TGTGCCAGCAGCCCCCACTCTAACCAGTACAATGAGCAGTTCTTC
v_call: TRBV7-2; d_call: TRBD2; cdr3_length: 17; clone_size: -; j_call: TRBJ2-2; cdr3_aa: CASNSGGAGALTGELFF; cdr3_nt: TGTGCCAGCAACTCGGGTGGAGCGGGGGCTCTCACCGGGGAGCTGTTTTTT
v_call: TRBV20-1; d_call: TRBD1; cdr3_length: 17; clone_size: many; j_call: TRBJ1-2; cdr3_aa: CSARGVVRTGENYGYTF; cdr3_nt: TGCAGTGCTAGAGGGGTAGTAAGGACAGGCGAAAACTATGGCTACACCTTC
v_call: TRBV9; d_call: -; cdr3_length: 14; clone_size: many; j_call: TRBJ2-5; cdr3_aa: CASSPSGARETQYF; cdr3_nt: TGTGCCAGCAGCCCCTCCGGGGCGAGGGAGACCCAGTACTTC
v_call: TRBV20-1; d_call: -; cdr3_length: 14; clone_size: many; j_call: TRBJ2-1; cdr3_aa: CSANNRGVRNEQFF; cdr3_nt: TGCAGTGCTAATAATCGGGGAGTAAGGAATGAGCAGTTCTTC
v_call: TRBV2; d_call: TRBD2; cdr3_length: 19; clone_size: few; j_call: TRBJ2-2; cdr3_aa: CASTFSTREGLMWTGELFF; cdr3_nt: TGTGCCAGCACCTTTTCGACCCGGGAGGGCCTCATGTGGACCGGGGAGCTGTTTTTT
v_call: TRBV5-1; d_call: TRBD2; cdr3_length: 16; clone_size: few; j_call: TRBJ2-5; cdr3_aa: CASSPGLAVDQETQYF; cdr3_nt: TGCGCCAGCAGCCCGGGACTAGCGGTTGACCAAGAGACCCAGTACTTC
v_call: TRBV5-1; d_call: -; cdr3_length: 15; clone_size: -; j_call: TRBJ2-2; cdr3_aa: CASSLAGVATGELFF; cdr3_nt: TGCGCCAGCAGCTTGGCCGGGGTGGCCACCGGGGAGCTGTTTTTT
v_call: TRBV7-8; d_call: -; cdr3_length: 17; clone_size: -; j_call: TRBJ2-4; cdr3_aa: CASSLGRLGSAKNIQYF; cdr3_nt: TGTGCCAGCAGCTTAGGGAGGCTGGGGAGTGCCAAAAACATTCAGTACTTC
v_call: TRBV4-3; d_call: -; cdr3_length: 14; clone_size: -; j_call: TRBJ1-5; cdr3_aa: CASSQGYGNQPQHF; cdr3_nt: TGCGCCAGCAGCCAAGGGTATGGGAATCAGCCCCAGCATTTT
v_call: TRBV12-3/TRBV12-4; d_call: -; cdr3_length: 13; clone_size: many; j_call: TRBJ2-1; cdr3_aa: CASSRGSDNEQFF; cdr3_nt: TGTGCCAGCAGCCGCGGGTCCGACAATGAGCAGTTCTTC
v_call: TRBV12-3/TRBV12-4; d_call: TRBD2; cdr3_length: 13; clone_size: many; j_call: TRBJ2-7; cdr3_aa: CASSPGGLNEQYF; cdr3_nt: TGTGCCAGCAGCCCGGGGGGGCTGAACGAGCAGTACTTC